The present T cell receptor beta chain was sequenced within a study of T cells after yellow fever vaccination. Notes on this clonotype: Its antigen is as yet unknown.

Germline CDR1 reads LNHDA; CDR2 reads SQIVND (reference sequence). Trimming removed 3 bases at V and 7 bases at J, with 12 bases between. This CDR3 has 14 residues. Template switching with 5'RACE generated the TCR cDNA and added a universal primer site and UMIs. MiXCR, run by TCRdb on the 5' RACE reads, gives a single entry per CDR3 protein. Here the sample spans roughly 500,000 distinct CDR3 sequences, 15% to 20% being singletons. Study-wide findings and caveats: Although most clonotypes did not, a small share appeared in both CD4 and CD8 compartments. A weaker secondary response peaked on day 5, the primary on day 15.

V usage is TRBV19 and J usage is TRBJ2-2; D is uncertain. The sequence was collected from a man younger than 45 who received the YFV17D yellow fever vaccine. Sequencing was performed on PBMCs, taken 15 days after the yellow fever booster vaccination. CDR3 DNA: TGTGCCAGTAGTATGGCTCAGTCTGGCGGGGAGCTGTTTTTT. Its protein is CASSMAQSGGELFF.